The 31 T cell receptor beta chains below come from one sample, sequenced in a study of somatic mutations in cytotoxic T cells in rheumatoid arthritis. The protocol was immunoSEQ multiplex PCR, while the TCRdb copy is restricted to in-frame clones and leaves out a portion. There are over 2,500 clones in the sample; about 86% occur only once, and roughly 14% lies in the top ten. Sequenced: CD8+ T cells sorted from blood. The receptors stem from a woman aged 45-59 years with rheumatoid arthritis.

CDR3 residues: CASSLGQGREQFF. The CDR3 DNA is TGCGCCAGCAGCTTGGGACAGGGGAGGGAGCAGTTCTTC. The chain uses TRBV5-1 and TRBJ2-1; 8 nucleotides agree with TRBD1. With V trimmed by 0 bases and J by 10 bases, 3 bases remained unmatched. Germline V gives CDR1 SGHRS, CDR2 YFSETQ. This CDR3 region has 13 residues.

The chain is built from TRBV5-6 and TRBJ2-7; 7 bases align to TRBD2. Per germline, CDR1 SGHDT and CDR2 YYEEEE. V shed 1 base, J shed 5 bases, and the junction held 6 bases outside the gene matches. The CDR3 covers 14 residues. DNA of the CDR3: TGTGCCAGCAGCTTGCAAGGACTAGTGAACGAGCAGTACTTC. Translated, it gives CASSLQGLVNEQYF. The whole variable domain, remainder taken from reference TRBV5-6 and TRBJ2-7, is DAGVTQSPTHLIKTRGQQVTLRCSPKSGHDTVSWYQQALGQGPQFIFQYYEEEERQRGNFPDRFSGHQFPNYSSELNVNALLLGDSALYLCASSLQGLVNEQYFGPGTRLTVT.

In this sample, this clone turned up a few times. This rearrangement joins TRBV14 to TRBJ2-7; 9 nucleotides line up with TRBD1. The germline V gene encodes CDR1 SGHDN and CDR2 FVKESK. This CDR3 is built from 18 residues. Trimming took 0 bases from V and 6 from J; bases not matched to a gene: 15. The chain's CDR3 is CASSQDSLKQGASGEQYF. The CDR3 DNA reads as TGTGCCAGCAGCCAAGACTCCCTGAAACAGGGGGCGTCAGGCGAGCAGTACTTC.

V is TRBV6-1 and J is TRBJ1-3; TRBD1 is a possible D gene (5 bases). Trimming removed 1 base from V and 4 bases from J, with 11 bases in between. Germline loops: CDR1 MNHNS, CDR2 SASEGT. The length of the CDR3 is 15 residues. The CDR3 DNA reads as TGTGCCAGCAGTGAAGATCCAGGGAACGGAAACACCATATATTTT. This encodes CASSEDPGNGNTIYF.

The chain has TRBV5-5 and TRBJ1-2, with unresolved D. Looked up from germline, CDR1 is SGHKS and CDR2 is YYEKEE (reference sequence). With 3 bases removed from V and 0 bases from J, the gap between germline ends came to 12 bases. The CDR3 sequence is 15 residues long. Here the CDR3 reads CASSWAGTANYGYTF. Written as DNA, the CDR3 is TGTGCCAGCAGCTGGGCAGGCACCGCTAACTATGGCTACACCTTC.

This chain joins TRBV7-9 and TRBJ2-5, with TRBD2 matching 8 bases. Judging by the DNA end, TRBJ2-7 fits better; the J call may be wrong. Germline V CDR1 and CDR2: SEHNR, FQNEAQ (reference sequence). This CDR3 is built from 16 residues. Here the CDR3 reads CASSLPTGGVSYEQYF. CDR3 nucleotides: TGTGCCAGCAGCTTGCCAACGGGAGGGGTCTCCTACGAGCAGTACTTC.

The rearrangement uses TRBV4-2 and TRBJ2-3; 11 bases are shared with TRBD2. This CDR3 region has 18 residues. CDR1 and CDR2 from the germline V gene are LGHNA and YNFKEQ. V was clipped by 2 bases and J by 2 bases; unmatched bases: 9. The CDR3 region is CASSQQGVAGGPTDTQYF. The CDR3 DNA reads TGTGCCAGCAGCCAACAAGGTGTAGCGGGAGGGCCCACAGATACGCAGTATTTT.

This clone has only a few counts. V gene TRBV7-8 combines with J gene TRBJ2-2, with D tentatively TRBD2 (6 bases). The CDR3 has 16 residues. Per germline, CDR1 SGHVS and CDR2 FQNEAQ. V lost 2 bases, J lost 0 bases, and 10 bases lay in between. CDR3 DNA sequence: TGTGCCAGCAGCTTATTGGCGGGGACGAACACCGGGGAGCTGTTTTTT. Translated, it gives CASSLLAGTNTGELFF.

The gene calls are TRBV7-6 and TRBJ2-2; 10 bases fit TRBD2. The junction had 13 bases not matched to a gene; V was cut back by 3 bases and J by 3 bases. Germline V gene lookup returns CDR1 SGHVS and CDR2 FNYEAQ. The CDR3 has 19 amino acids. In DNA form, the CDR3 reads TGTGCCAGCAGCTTTGCCGGGACTAGCGTCACGATCGACACCGGGGAGCTGTTTTTT. It encodes CASSFAGTSVTIDTGELFF.

This rearrangement joins TRBV7-8 to TRBJ2-7, with a weak D call TRBD1 (6 bases). V dropped 7 bases and J dropped 0 bases, with 13 bases sitting between them. The CDR3 length is 14 residues. Germline lookup yields CDR1 SGHVS and CDR2 FQNEAQ. In DNA, the CDR3 is TGTGCCAGCACCCCTCGGGACAACTCCTACGAGCAGTACTTC. Its protein is CASTPRDNSYEQYF.

This chain connects TRBV28 to TRBJ2-3, with 8 bases identical to TRBD1. V lost 5 bases to trimming and J lost 6 bases; unmatched junction nucleotides: 7. The CDR3 contains 14 residues. Germline V gives CDR1 MDHEN, CDR2 SYDVKM. The CDR3 loop is CASSTDRGRDTQYF. DNA of the CDR3: TGTGCCAGCAGTACCGACAGGGGCAGGGATACGCAGTATTTT. Complete variable domain (other parts from reference TRBV28 and TRBJ2-3): DVKVTQSSRYLVKRTGEKVFLECVQDMDHENMFWYRQDPGLGLRLIYFSYDVKMKEKGDIPEGYSVSREKKERFSLILESASTNQTSMYLCASSTDRGRDTQYFGPGTRLTVL.

With regard to this clone: The junction departs from the called germline gene at one end, perhaps through a read error. This chain uses TRBV7-7 with TRBJ2-5, with 12 bases that match TRBD1. The CDR3 covers 15 residues. Germline loops: CDR1 SSHAT, CDR2 FNYEAQ (reference sequence). The DNA of the CDR3 is TGTGCTAGCAGCTTAGTGGGGACAGGGGGCGAGACCCAGTACTTC. Translation gives CASSLVGTGGETQYF.

The rearrangement joins TRBV7-6 to TRBJ1-1; maybe TRBD1 (5 bases). Trimming stripped 3 bases from V and 1 base from J, with 9 bases between. This CDR3 is built from 14 residues. Germline V gives CDR1 SGHVS, CDR2 FNYEAQ. CDR3 bases: TGTGCCAGCAGCTTGCGGGGCGAGAACACTGAAGCTTTCTTT. Its translation is CASSLRGENTEAFF.

The rearrangement joins TRBV4-1 to TRBJ1-5; the match to TRBD1 covers 8 bases. This CDR3 contains 15 residues. In germline, CDR1 is MGHRA, CDR2 YSYEKL. The J segment lost 5 bases and the V segment lost 2 bases, leaving 5 bases of the junction unmatched. CDR3 residues: CASSQRQGTDQPQHF. CDR3 bases: TGCGCCAGCAGCCAAAGACAGGGGACAGATCAGCCCCAGCATTTT.

The V call is TRBV6-1, the J call TRBJ2-2; D is ambiguous. Germline values: CDR1 MNHNS, CDR2 SASEGT. V lost 2 bases and J lost 6, with 10 bases in between. The CDR3 has 14 amino acids. CDR3: CASSELRGAGELFF. DNA of the CDR3: TGTGCCAGCAGTGAATTGAGAGGAGCCGGGGAGCTGTTTTTT.

The chain is built from TRBV15 and TRBJ1-5, with 9 bases lining up with TRBD1. The V segment lost 0 bases and the J segment 6 bases; nucleotides outside the gene matches: 3. The CDR3 contains 15 residues. Germline V gene data show CDR1 as LNHNV and CDR2 as YYDKDF (reference sequence). CDR3 DNA: TGTGCCACCAGCAGAGATCTGACAGGGGGTCAGCCCCAGCATTTT. This gives the protein CATSRDLTGGQPQHF. The full variable domain, rest sourced from reference TRBV15 and TRBJ1-5, is DAMVIQNPRYQVTQFGKPVTLSCSQTLNHNVMYWYQQKSSQAPKLLFHYYDKDFNNEADTPDNFQSRRPNTSFCFLDIRSPGLGDTAMYLCATSRDLTGGQPQHFGDGTRLSIL.

This rearrangement joins TRBV15 to TRBJ2-5; tentatively, D is TRBD2 (6 bases). With 0 bases removed from V and 4 bases from J, the gap between germline ends came to 21 bases. Germline lookup yields CDR1 LNHNV and CDR2 YYDKDF (reference sequence). The CDR3 length is 18 residues. The CDR3 loop is CATSRDGGRDLLAETQYF. CDR3 DNA: TGTGCCACCAGCAGAGATGGAGGGCGGGACCTGTTGGCAGAGACCCAGTACTTC.

The chain uses TRBV28 and TRBJ2-7; maybe TRBD2 (6 bases). There are 14 residues in the CDR3. The V end lost 7 bases, the J end lost 3 bases, and 16 bases lay between the germline ends. Looked up from germline, CDR1 is MDHEN and CDR2 is SYDVKM. CDR3 in amino acids: CASTPPMEGYEQYF. The CDR3 DNA is TGTGCCAGCACCCCCCCGATGGAGGGCTACGAGCAGTACTTC. The complete variable domain, with remaining parts taken from reference TRBV28 and TRBJ2-7, reads DVKVTQSSRYLVKRTGEKVFLECVQDMDHENMFWYRQDPGLGLRLIYFSYDVKMKEKGDIPEGYSVSREKKERFSLILESASTNQTSMYLCASTPPMEGYEQYFGPGTRLTVT.

A note on this clone: The junction departs from the called germline gene at one end, perhaps through a read error. The chain combines TRBV7-6 with TRBJ2-3, with D tentatively TRBD2 (6 bases). The CDR3 runs 16 residues. Germline V gene sequence: CDR1 SGHVS, CDR2 FNYEAQ. The CDR3 coding sequence is TGTGCCAGCAGGTTAGGTGTTAGCGGTAGCACAGATACGCAGTATTTT. Its protein is CASRLGVSGSTDTQYF.

The V and J genes are TRBV19 and TRBJ2-1; tentatively, D is TRBD1 (5 bases). From germline, CDR1 is LNHDA and CDR2 SQIVND (reference sequence). V lost 7 bases to trimming and J lost 0 bases, with 22 bases between them. This CDR3 is 18 amino acids long. The CDR3 sequence is CASTKKGQGQSSYNEQFF. DNA of the CDR3: TGTGCCAGTACTAAAAAAGGGCAGGGCCAGAGCTCCTACAATGAGCAGTTCTTC.

The rearrangement links TRBV28 to TRBJ2-1; the match to TRBD2 covers 10 bases. Losses at the gene ends were 7 bases for V and 9 bases for J; bases not matched to a gene: 6. CDR3 length: 13 residues. Looked up from germline, CDR1 is MDHEN and CDR2 is SYDVKM. The CDR3 region has the DNA TGTGCCAGCACCTTAGCGGGAGGAGGTGAGCAGTTCTTC. Translated, it gives CASTLAGGGEQFF.

J is TRBJ1-1 and V is TRBV5-6; 7 bases match TRBD1. V lost 4 bases, J lost 6 bases, and 3 bases stayed unmatched. This CDR3 spans 12 amino acids. Germline-derived CDR1 and CDR2 are SGHDT and YYEEEE. Here the CDR3 DNA reads TGTGCCAGCAGCCTAGGGGGCCCTGAAGCTTTCTTT. Its translation: CASSLGGPEAFF.

This chain links TRBV10-1 with TRBJ2-2; D possibly corresponds to TRBD1 (5 bases). The CDR3 is 13 residues long. V lost 7 bases to trimming and J lost 6 bases, with 12 bases between them. Germline-derived CDR1 and CDR2 are WNHNN and SYGVQD (reference sequence). CDR3 in amino acids: CASKDTGAGELFF. The CDR3 DNA reads TGCGCCAGCAAGGACACTGGGGCCGGGGAGCTGTTTTTT.

The chain uses TRBV6-5 and TRBJ1-5; the D gene is possibly TRBD1 (6 bases). From germline, CDR1 is MNHEY and CDR2 SVGAGI. V was cut by 10 bases and J by 2 bases, with 12 bases left in between. The CDR3 contains 13 residues. This CDR3 is CATQGNGNQPQHF. The CDR3 DNA follows: TGTGCCACCCAGGGGAATGGCAATCAGCCCCAGCATTTT.

In this sample, this clone turned up once. V and J are TRBV28 and TRBJ2-1; TRBD1 is a possible D gene (6 bases). The CDR3 spans 13 residues. CDR1 is MDHEN, CDR2 SYDVKM, per germline. Trimming removed 5 bases from V and 7 bases from J, with 12 bases in between. CDR3 in DNA: TGTGCCAGCAGTACAGGGATTTGGAATGAGCAGTTCTTC. Protein: CASSTGIWNEQFF.

The chain carries TRBV7-6 and TRBJ2-3; 8 bases are shared with TRBD2. Germline values: CDR1 SGHVS, CDR2 FNYEAQ. CDR3 size: 14 residues. J was trimmed by 4 bases and V by 4 bases; bases with no gene match: 4. CDR3 bases: TGTGCCAGCAGCTCCAGGACTAGCCCAGATACGCAGTATTTT. This encodes CASSSRTSPDTQYF. Full variable domain (outside the CDR3, taken from reference TRBV7-6 and TRBJ2-3): GAGVSQSPRYKVTKRGQDVALRCDPISGHVSLYWYRQALGQGPEFLTYFNYEAQQDKSGLPNDRFSAERPEGSISTLTIQRTEQRDSAMYRCASSSRTSPDTQYFGPGTRLTVL.

The chain carries TRBV2 and TRBJ2-7; D is possibly TRBD1 (6 bases). V shed 2 bases and J shed 2 bases, with 10 bases lying between them. CDR1 is SNHLY and CDR2 is FYNNEI in the germline V gene. There are 14 residues in the CDR3. CDR3 in amino acids: CASSEQGPAYEQYF. CDR3 sequence (DNA): TGTGCCAGCAGTGAACAGGGGCCAGCCTACGAGCAGTACTTC.

The rearrangement uses TRBV28 and TRBJ2-7; TRBD2 matches 9 bases. V shed 5 bases and J 6 bases; nucleotides not matched to a gene: 8. This CDR3 region has 14 residues. The germline V gene encodes CDR1 MDHEN and CDR2 SYDVKM. The CDR3 protein is CASSPVAGESEQYF. The CDR3, as DNA: TGTGCCAGCAGTCCTGTAGCGGGGGAAAGCGAGCAGTACTTC.

The CDR3 here is CASNPFRTGSGNTIYF. The CDR3 region has the DNA TGTGCCAGCAACCCCTTCAGGACAGGGTCTGGAAACACCATATATTTT. V gene TRBV6-7 combines with J gene TRBJ1-3; 8 bases match TRBD1. TRBV6-7 is designated an ORF whose function remains uncertain. The ends lost 7 bases at V and 1 base at J; junction bases unmatched: 9. The CDR3 totals 16 residues.

The gene calls are TRBV10-3 and TRBJ2-5; 8 bases align to TRBD1. With V trimmed by 0 bases and J by 4 bases, 7 bases remained unmatched. Germline V gives CDR1 ENHRY, CDR2 SYGVKD. This CDR3 has 16 residues. CDR3 bases: TGTGCCATCAGTGAGTCCCGGACAGGGCTGGGAGAGACCCAGTACTTC. Its protein is CAISESRTGLGETQYF.

This clone came up once. The CDR3 reads CASSLGTGFADTQYF. CDR3 nucleotides: TGTGCCAGCAGCTTAGGGACAGGGTTTGCAGATACGCAGTATTTT. This chain links TRBV7-4 with TRBJ2-3, with 8 bases matching TRBD1. J was trimmed by 4 bases and V by 1 base; bases with no gene match: 4. The germline CDR1 and CDR2 sequences are SGHVT and SQSDAQ. This CDR3 has 15 amino acids. The entire variable domain, with the rest obtained from reference TRBV7-4 and TRBJ2-3, is as follows: GAGVSQSPRYKVAKRGRDVALRCDSISGHVTLYWYRQTLGQGSEVLTYSQSDAQRDKSGRPSGRFSAERPERSVSTLKIQRTEQGDSAVYLCASSLGTGFADTQYFGPGTRLTVL.